These 25 T cell receptor beta chains came from one sample sequenced in a study of cytomegalovirus exposure and HLA in healthy donors. Primers included in the PCR were 60 Vbeta and 13 Jbeta primers. The repertoire was sequenced with immunoSEQ multiplex PCR; TCRdb's copy has only in-frame clones and lacks some. The specimen's table records 190,000 or so clones. Sequences were obtained from PBMCs. These receptor sequences come from a boy between 10 and 17 years old in good health and CMV-seronegative.

The CDR3 DNA reads as TGTGCCACACGAAGAGGGCGAGCAGGAAACACCATATATTTT. Translated: CATRRGRAGNTIYF. The rearrangement uses TRBV19 and TRBJ1-3; no definite D call. Trimming took 10 bases from V and 4 from J, leaving 17 bases between them. There are 14 residues in the CDR3. In germline, CDR1 is LNHDA, CDR2 SQIVND (reference sequence).

The rearrangement joins TRBV9 to TRBJ2-7; 8 bases are shared with TRBD2. The ends lost 0 bases at V and 2 bases at J; junction bases unmatched: 7. The germline gives CDR1 SGDLS, CDR2 YYNGEE. This CDR3 spans 16 amino acids. CDR3 in amino acids: CASSVGSSGGAYEQYF. The CDR3 DNA is TGTGCCAGCAGCGTAGGGTCGAGCGGGGGCGCCTACGAGCAGTACTTC.

The chain joins TRBV4-3 to TRBJ2-5, with TRBD2 matching over 10 bases. Germline values: CDR1 LGHNA, CDR2 YSLEER. V dropped 4 bases and J dropped 2; count of bases not matched to a gene: 13. The CDR3 length is 18 residues. The CDR3 sequence is CASSPRQRGGRGQETQYF. The CDR3 coding sequence is TGCGCCAGCAGCCCACGACAGCGGGGGGGCCGGGGGCAAGAGACCCAGTACTTC.

This chain links TRBV5-1 with TRBJ2-2; D may be TRBD2 (7 bases). V was trimmed by 3 bases and J by 7 bases, leaving 13 bases between them. There are 14 residues in the CDR3. Germline CDR1 reads SGHRS; CDR2 reads YFSETQ. The CDR3 loop reads CASSYGGRSGELFF. The CDR3 region has the DNA TGCGCCAGCAGCTACGGGGGGCGAAGCGGGGAGCTGTTTTTT. Full variable domain (remainder filled in from reference TRBV5-1 and TRBJ2-2): KAGVTQTPRYLIKTRGQQVTLSCSPISGHRSVSWYQQTPGQGLQFLFEYFSETQRNKGNFPGRFSGRQFSNSRSEMNVSTLELGDSALYLCASSYGGRSGELFFGEGSRLTVL.

This sequence joins TRBV19 and TRBJ2-6; D not resolved. Germline V gene data show CDR1 as LNHDA and CDR2 as SQIVND (reference sequence). The V gene lost 4 bases and the J gene lost 0 bases, with 7 bases spanning the gap. The CDR3 is 15 amino acids. CDR3 in DNA: TGTGCCAGTAGTAAAATAAACTCTGGGGCCAACGTCCTGACTTTC. Protein sequence: CASSKINSGANVLTF.

The rearrangement links TRBV4-1 to TRBJ2-5; perhaps TRBD1 as D (6 bases). Germline V CDR1 and CDR2: MGHRA, YSYEKL. V gave up 2 bases and J gave up 2 bases, with 12 bases separating them. The CDR3 contains 15 residues. CDR3 DNA sequence: TGCGCCAGCAGCCAAATCTTAACAGGGCAAGAGACCCAGTACTTC. Protein: CASSQILTGQETQYF.

This chain connects TRBV29-1 to TRBJ2-7; D is ambiguous. The germline gives CDR1 SQVTM, CDR2 ANQGSEA. This CDR3 spans 15 amino acids. Trimming removed 6 bases from V and 2 bases from J, with 20 bases in between. CDR3 sequence reads: CSVPAAAPHPYEQYF. As DNA, the CDR3 is TGCAGCGTCCCCGCCGCGGCCCCTCATCCCTACGAGCAGTACTTC.

The chain employs TRBV4-2 and TRBJ2-7, with 13 bases that match TRBD2. Germline trimming cut 5 bases from V and 8 bases from J; bases unmatched to any gene: 6. This CDR3 comprises 14 residues. Germline V gene data show CDR1 as LGHNA and CDR2 as YNFKEQ. CDR3 in amino acids: CASSATSGGAQQYF. The CDR3 DNA reads TGTGCCAGCAGCGCAACTAGCGGGGGGGCCCAGCAGTACTTC.

This rearrangement joins TRBV5-1 to TRBJ2-7, with D perhaps TRBD1 (6 bases). Trimming removed 0 bases from V and 5 bases from J, with 15 bases in between. This CDR3 has 15 amino acids. CDR1 and CDR2 (germline): SGHRS, YFSETQ. The CDR3 spells CASSLEVGGQHEQYF. In DNA form, the CDR3 reads TGCGCCAGCAGCTTGGAGGTAGGGGGTCAGCACGAGCAGTACTTC.

V gene TRBV30 combines with J gene TRBJ2-5; no definite D call. Germline lookup yields CDR1 GTSNPN and CDR2 SVGIG (reference sequence). The CDR3 runs 14 residues. V was cut by 0 bases and J by 4 bases, with 12 bases left in between. The DNA of the CDR3 is TGTGCCTGGAGTGTACTTAGAAGTTCAGAGACCCAGTACTTC. It is translated as CAWSVLRSSETQYF.

The chain uses TRBV29-1 and TRBJ1-2; no definite D call. The CDR3 is 15 residues long. The germline V gene has CDR1 SQVTM and CDR2 ANQGSEA. V lost 0 bases and J 4 bases, leaving 15 bases between the germline ends. This CDR3 reads CSVEDRSREAYGYTF. For the CDR3, the DNA is TGCAGCGTTGAAGATCGAAGTAGGGAGGCCTATGGCTACACCTTC. Complete variable domain (other parts from reference TRBV29-1 and TRBJ1-2): SAVISQKPSRDICQRGTSLTIQCQVDSQVTMMFWYRQQPGQSLTLIATANQGSEATYESGFVIDKFPISRPNLTFSTLTVSNMSPEDSSIYLCSVEDRSREAYGYTFGSGTRLTVV.

Notes on this clone: Sequence at one end of the junction differs from germline and may be a read error. The V call is TRBV7-8, the J call TRBJ2-7; weak D call: TRBD2 (5 bases). Germline values: CDR1 SGHVS, CDR2 FQNEAQ. CDR3 length equals 15 residues. CDR3 nucleotide sequence: TGTGCCAGCAGCTTAGGTAGCGTAAGCTCCTACGGGCAGTACTTC. Translation: CASSLGSVSSYGQYF. The full variable domain, its missing parts supplied by reference TRBV7-8 and TRBJ2-7, is GAGVSQSPRYKVAKRGQDVALRCDPISGHVSLFWYQQALGQGPEFLTYFQNEAQLDKSGLPSDRFFAERPEGSVSTLKIQRTQQEDSAVYLCASSLGSVSSYGQYFGPGTRLTVT.

J is TRBJ2-2 and V is TRBV7-6; D is unresolved. The germline V and J ends were trimmed by 4 bases and 8 bases, with 17 bases remaining between them. CDR1 is SGHVS and CDR2 is FNYEAQ in the germline V gene. CDR3 length: 15 residues. CDR3 DNA: TGTGCCAGCAGCTCCGAACTCCCCTCGTCAGGGGAGCTGTTTTTT. Translating gives CASSSELPSSGELFF.

This chain uses TRBV28 with TRBJ1-1; weak D call: TRBD1 (6 bases). Germline V lookup: CDR1 MDHEN, CDR2 SYDVKM. The CDR3 contains 12 residues. Trimming took off 6 bases at V and 11 bases at J, with 16 bases between the two ends. CDR3 residues: CASSLNRVSAFF. The CDR3 DNA follows: TGTGCCAGCAGCCTTAACAGGGTATCGGCTTTCTTT.

The chain joins TRBV9 to TRBJ2-5, with 10 bases identical to TRBD1. The J segment lost 4 bases and the V segment lost 2 bases, leaving 2 bases of the junction unmatched. This CDR3 spans 14 amino acids. Germline CDR1 is SGDLS and CDR2 is YYNGEE. CDR3 DNA: TGTGCCAGCAGCGTCGGGACAGGGGTAGAGACCCAGTACTTC. Translating gives CASSVGTGVETQYF.

The V gene is TRBV2, the J gene TRBJ2-7, with TRBD1 as a possible D gene (6 bases). The V and J ends lost 8 bases and 4 bases respectively, with 15 bases between them. The CDR3 runs 13 residues. Germline loops: CDR1 SNHLY, CDR2 FYNNEI. CDR3 in amino acids: CASQGNADYEQYF. The CDR3 coding sequence is TGTGCCAGCCAGGGGAACGCAGATTACGAGCAGTACTTC.

The J gene is TRBJ1-3, the V gene TRBV10-3, with D unclear. Trimming shortened V by 4 bases and J by 0 bases, and 19 bases separated the two germline ends. This CDR3 contains 18 residues. The germline V gene encodes CDR1 ENHRY and CDR2 SYGVKD. The CDR3: CAISGPREGPYSGNTIYF. The CDR3 DNA reads TGTGCCATCAGTGGTCCTAGAGAGGGCCCCTACTCTGGAAACACCATATATTTT.

The rearrangement joins TRBV6-4 to TRBJ1-2, with 9 bases fitting TRBD1. The J segment lost 1 base and the V segment lost 6 bases, leaving 6 bases of the junction unmatched. The germline V gene encodes CDR1 MRHNA and CDR2 SNTAGT. CDR3 length: 15 residues. For the CDR3, the DNA is TGTGCCAGCAGGACGCCGGGACAGGGTAACTATGGCTACACCTTC. Protein sequence: CASRTPGQGNYGYTF.

V gene TRBV29-1 combines with J gene TRBJ2-3, with 9 bases fitting TRBD2. The CDR3 runs to 13 residues. V lost 4 bases to trimming and J lost 4 bases; unmatched junction nucleotides: 3. In germline, CDR1 is SQVTM, CDR2 ANQGSEA. The CDR3 reads CSVVGGGADTQYF. The CDR3 DNA reads as TGCAGCGTTGTCGGCGGGGGGGCAGATACGCAGTATTTT.

The V call is TRBV6-6, the J call TRBJ1-2; D might be TRBD1 (5 bases). The germline CDR1 and CDR2 sequences are MNHNY and SVGAGI (reference sequence). With 6 bases removed from V and 4 bases from J, the gap between germline ends came to 12 bases. This CDR3 spans 13 amino acids. CDR3 DNA sequence: TGTGCCAGCAGCATCGACAGCTCCTATGGCTACACCTTC. Translated, it gives CASSIDSSYGYTF.

The chain combines TRBV5-4 with TRBJ1-3, with 8 bases aligning to TRBD1. V trimming: 6 bases; J trimming: 2 bases; junction bases outside the gene matches: 13. Looked up from germline, CDR1 is SGHNT and CDR2 is YYREEE (reference sequence). This CDR3 spans 17 amino acids. CDR3 DNA: TGTGCCAGCACCCCCAGGGGGCCAGGGGAGGCTGGAAACACCATATATTTT. It codes for CASTPRGPGEAGNTIYF. The full variable domain, in which reference TRBV5-4 and TRBJ1-3 provide the parts outside the CDR3, is ETGVTQSPTHLIKTRGQQVTLRCSSQSGHNTVSWYQQALGQGPQFIFQYYREEENGRGNFPPRFSGLQFPNYSSELNVNALELDDSALYLCASTPRGPGEAGNTIYFGEGSWLTVV.

The chain couples TRBV4-1 to TRBJ2-1; possible D gene TRBD2, 6 bases. This CDR3 comprises 16 residues. V lost 1 base, J lost 2 bases, and 12 bases lay in between. In germline, CDR1 is MGHRA, CDR2 YSYEKL. CDR3 residues: CASSQGGDWAYNEQFF. CDR3 in DNA: TGCGCCAGCAGCCAAGGCGGGGACTGGGCCTACAATGAGCAGTTCTTC.

The CDR3 DNA sequence: TGTGCCAGCAGTGGTAGTTACGAGCAGTACTTC. Protein: CASSGSYEQYF. This chain uses TRBV2 with TRBJ2-7; D is ambiguous. Germline V gene data show CDR1 as SNHLY and CDR2 as FYNNEI. The V end was cut by 4 bases, the J end by 4 bases, with 5 bases between. The CDR3 loop spans 11 amino acids. The whole variable domain, remainder taken from reference TRBV2 and TRBJ2-7, is EPEVTQTPSHQVTQMGQEVILRCVPISNHLYFYWYRQILGQKVEFLVSFYNNEISEKSEIFDDQFSVERPDGSNFTLKIRSTKLEDSAMYFCASSGSYEQYFGPGTRLTVT.

This chain links TRBV7-9 with TRBJ1-1; D gene uncertain. Trimming removed 2 bases at V and 4 bases at J, with 17 bases between. Germline values: CDR1 SEHNR, CDR2 FQNEAQ (reference sequence). This CDR3 is built from 16 residues. The CDR3 DNA sequence: TGTGCCAGCAGCTTATCGGAATCGGGGAGAGGCACTGAAGCTTTCTTT. Protein: CASSLSESGRGTEAFF.

The chain couples TRBV19 to TRBJ1-5, with D possibly being TRBD1 (6 bases). From germline, CDR1 is LNHDA and CDR2 SQIVND (reference sequence). This CDR3 is 15 amino acids long. Trimming removed 9 bases from V and 3 bases from J, with 18 bases in between. CDR3 nucleotide sequence: TGTGCCAGCGAACCGCCAGGGGAGATCAATCAGCCCCAGCATTTT. It codes for CASEPPGEINQPQHF.